A single sample gave rise to the 23 T cell receptor beta chains below, sequenced in a study of CD8+ T cells in alopecia areata. Sequencing used cDNA as its template, made by extracting RNA and reverse transcribing it. Sequencing was performed with immunoSEQ multiplex PCR; in TCRdb, only in-frame clones are kept and a portion is missing. The table has under 300,000 clones, about two thirds seen once; the top ten hold 1% to 1.5%. The starting material was CD4+ T cells sorted from blood, obtained at week 0. Source of these receptors: a human donor with alopecia areata.

The rearrangement joins TRBV9 to TRBJ2-5; D remains ambiguous. In germline, CDR1 is SGDLS, CDR2 YYNGEE. This CDR3 contains 13 residues. The V end was cut by 0 bases, the J end by 2 bases, with 5 bases between. CDR3 protein: CASSVDVQETQYF. The CDR3 coding sequence is TGTGCCAGCAGCGTAGATGTACAAGAGACCCAGTACTTC.

CDR3 coding DNA: TGTGCCAGCAGCCAGGACATTGGGGAGACCCAGTACTTC. It is translated as CASSQDIGETQYF. V is TRBV5-6 and J is TRBJ2-5; possibly TRBD1 for D (5 bases). The CDR3 contains 13 residues. The germline V gene encodes CDR1 SGHDT and CDR2 YYEEEE. V lost 4 bases, J lost 5 bases, and 12 bases lay in between.

The V call is TRBV30, the J call TRBJ1-2, with D possibly matching TRBD1 (6 bases). In germline, CDR1 is GTSNPN, CDR2 SVGIG (reference sequence). The germline V and J ends were trimmed by 3 bases and 6 bases, with 14 bases remaining between them. CDR3 length: 13 residues. In DNA, the CDR3 is TGTGCCTGGAGGCCGGACAGAAAAAATGGCTACACCTTC. This encodes CAWRPDRKNGYTF.

The chain carries TRBV6-6 and TRBJ1-5; D gene uncertain. The ends were cut back, 10 bases at V and 3 bases at J, with 19 bases in the middle. Germline CDR1 reads MNHNY; CDR2 reads SVGAGI (reference sequence). CDR3 length: 15 amino acids. Here the CDR3 DNA reads TGTGCCACCTCCACACGAGAGACCGACAATCAGCCCCAGCATTTT. This gives the protein CATSTRETDNQPQHF.

This clone was seen a single time. The J gene is TRBJ1-2, the V gene TRBV6-6, with 7 bases fitting TRBD1. CDR1 and CDR2 (germline): MNHNY, SVGAGI (reference sequence). The CDR3 runs to 14 residues. The trim removed 5 bases at V and 2 bases at J, leaving 5 bases unmatched. The chain's CDR3 is CASSRAGQNYGYTF. The CDR3 DNA reads TGTGCCAGCAGTCGAGCGGGACAGAACTATGGCTACACCTTC.

This clone has a handful of counts. Here the CDR3 reads CASSLNGANVLTF. CDR3 DNA: TGTGCCAGCAGCCTGAACGGGGCCAACGTCCTGACTTTC. V is TRBV14 and J is TRBJ2-6; D unclear. Trimming left V 4 bases short and J 4 bases short, with 5 bases between. This CDR3 has 13 residues. CDR1 is SGHDN and CDR2 is FVKESK in the germline V gene.

This chain links TRBV30 with TRBJ2-3, with D possibly TRBD2 on 7 matching bases. V lost 3 bases, J lost 6 bases, and 10 bases lay in between. CDR1 GTSNPN and CDR2 SVGIG come from the germline V gene (reference sequence). The CDR3 spans 12 residues. The CDR3 nucleotides read TGTGCCTGGAGGGGGGGGCCCGATACGCAGTATTTT. Its translation: CAWRGGPDTQYF.

This chain joins TRBV10-3 and TRBJ2-7; TRBD1 matches 7 bases. V lost 7 bases and J lost 0; bases outside the gene matches: 3. The CDR3 extends over 13 amino acids. Germline V lookup: CDR1 ENHRY, CDR2 SYGVKD. The CDR3 DNA follows: TGTGCCATCACCCGACAGGGCTCCTACGAGCAGTACTTC. Its translation is CAITRQGSYEQYF.

This clone was counted a single time. This rearrangement joins TRBV7-2 to TRBJ1-1, with D possibly being TRBD1 (6 bases). CDR3 size: 15 residues. Germline values: CDR1 SGHTA, CDR2 FQGNSA. The ends were cut back, 3 bases at V and 10 bases at J, with 21 bases in the middle. The CDR3 bases are TGTGCCAGCAGCTTTTCCCGGGGGGCGGAACAATCAGCTTTCTTT. This sequence encodes CASSFSRGAEQSAFF.

The chain uses TRBV6-6 and TRBJ2-3; tentative D call: TRBD2 (6 bases). V was cut by 11 bases and J by 1 base, with 16 bases left in between. Germline V gives CDR1 MNHNY, CDR2 SVGAGI (reference sequence). The CDR3 has 14 residues. The CDR3 protein is CALRSSGGTDTQYF. CDR3 sequence (DNA): TGTGCCTTGCGGAGTAGCGGAGGCACAGATACGCAGTATTTT.

This chain uses TRBV19 with TRBJ1-6; D gene unclear. Germline CDR1 and CDR2: LNHDA and SQIVND (reference sequence). The CDR3 runs to 15 residues. V shed 5 bases and J shed 5 bases, with 13 bases lying between them. Written as DNA, the CDR3 is TGTGCCAGTAGTGCCGCCAAAGCGGATAATTCACCCCTCCACTTT. Translation gives CASSAAKADNSPLHF.

The CDR3 is CASSVDGGRGYTF. For the CDR3, the DNA is TGTGCCAGCAGCGTAGACGGGGGCCGGGGCTACACCTTC. This chain links TRBV9 with TRBJ1-2, with D perhaps TRBD1 (6 bases). V lost 0 bases, J lost 8 bases, and 11 bases lay in between. Germline V gene lookup returns CDR1 SGDLS and CDR2 YYNGEE. The CDR3 runs 13 residues. The entire variable domain, with the rest obtained from reference TRBV9 and TRBJ1-2, is as follows: DSGVTQTPKHLITATGQRVTLRCSPRSGDLSVYWYQQSLDQGLQFLIQYYNGEERAKGNILERFSAQQFPDLHSELNLSSLELGDSALYFCASSVDGGRGYTFGSGTRLTVV.

The chain carries TRBV9 and TRBJ2-5, with D uncertain. This CDR3 is 13 amino acids long. V was cut by 4 bases and J by 3 bases, with 10 bases left in between. Germline loops: CDR1 SGDLS, CDR2 YYNGEE. CDR3 sequence reads: CASSRTEKETQYF. In DNA form, the CDR3 reads TGTGCCAGCAGCCGGACGGAGAAAGAGACCCAGTACTTC.

The chain joins TRBV7-2 to TRBJ1-5, with 7 bases identical to TRBD1. CDR3 length: 15 residues. The junction had 5 bases not matched to a gene; V was cut back by 1 base and J by 5 bases. CDR1 and CDR2 (germline): SGHTA, FQGNSA. Written as DNA, the CDR3 is TGTGCCAGCAGCTTAGATACAGGGGCTTATCAGCCCCAGCATTTT. Translating gives CASSLDTGAYQPQHF.

This sequence joins TRBV29-1 and TRBJ1-2; the D gene is possibly TRBD1 (6 bases). V shed 3 bases and J shed 2 bases, with 16 bases lying between them. Germline values: CDR1 SQVTM, CDR2 ANQGSEA. CDR3 length: 15 amino acids. CDR3 residues: CSVDRGTPRNYGYTF. CDR3 in DNA: TGCAGCGTTGATAGAGGGACACCCCGGAACTATGGCTACACCTTC.

This clone appeared a few times. V gene TRBV29-1 combines with J gene TRBJ2-7; TRBD1 matches 10 bases. The trim removed 1 base at V and 3 bases at J, leaving 0 bases unmatched. Germline V gene sequence: CDR1 SQVTM, CDR2 ANQGSEA. This CDR3 region has 13 residues. The CDR3 spells CSVEGTGGYEQYF. In DNA, the CDR3 is TGCAGCGTTGAAGGGACAGGGGGCTACGAGCAGTACTTC.

In this sample, this clone turned up once. The rearrangement uses TRBV27 and TRBJ2-3; 11 positions agree with TRBD2. Germline loops: CDR1 MNHEY, CDR2 SMNVEV (reference sequence). The CDR3 sequence is 14 residues long. With 8 bases clipped from V and 3 bases from J, the junction kept 4 bases outside the gene matches. In DNA form, the CDR3 reads TGTGCCAGCCGACTAGCGGGGAATACAGATACGCAGTATTTT. It is translated as CASRLAGNTDTQYF.

V and J are TRBV5-6 and TRBJ2-5, with TRBD2 matching over 12 bases. V gave up 3 bases and J gave up 0 bases; unmatched junction bases: 9. This CDR3 is built from 18 residues. Germline V gene data show CDR1 as SGHDT and CDR2 as YYEEEE. This chain's CDR3 is CASSSRAASGGDQETQYF. CDR3 nucleotides: TGTGCCAGCAGCTCACGAGCAGCTAGCGGGGGGGACCAAGAGACCCAGTACTTC.

The gene calls are TRBV29-1 and TRBJ2-1; 13 bases are shared with TRBD2. CDR3 size: 12 residues. Germline V gene sequence: CDR1 SQVTM, CDR2 ANQGSEA. Trimming cost V 7 bases and J 9 bases; bases outside gene matches: 3. The DNA for the CDR3 is TGCAGCGGGACTAGCGGGGGTGGTGAGCAGTTCTTC. It encodes CSGTSGGGEQFF.

In this sample, this clone turned up a few times. V gene TRBV7-2 combines with J gene TRBJ2-2; D gene unclear. Germline CDR1 SGHTA, CDR2 FQGNSA. The CDR3 runs 15 residues. V lost 0 bases and J 3 bases, leaving 8 bases between the germline ends. The chain's CDR3 is CASSLALTYTGELFF. The CDR3 nucleotides are TGTGCCAGCAGCTTAGCCTTAACATACACCGGGGAGCTGTTTTTT. Together with reference TRBV7-2 and TRBJ2-2, the CDR3 gives the full variable domain: GAGVSQSPSNKVTEKGKDVELRCDPISGHTALYWYRQSLGQGLEFLIYFQGNSAPDKSGLPSDRFSAERTGGSVSTLTIQRTQQEDSAVYLCASSLALTYTGELFFGEGSRLTVL.

J is TRBJ2-6 and V is TRBV4-2; D is perhaps TRBD2 (6 bases). CDR3 length equals 16 residues. Germline V gives CDR1 LGHNA, CDR2 YNFKEQ. V shed 1 base and J shed 2 bases, with 9 bases lying between them. Written as DNA, the CDR3 is TGTGCCAGCAGCCAAGTGACGGGAGCTGGGGCCAACGTCCTGACTTTC. Its protein is CASSQVTGAGANVLTF.

A few counts support this clone. The chain links TRBV6-5 to TRBJ1-1; D possibly corresponds to TRBD1 (6 bases). V lost 5 bases, J lost 6 bases, and 13 bases lay in between. The CDR3 runs 13 residues. Germline V gene data show CDR1 as MNHEY and CDR2 as SVGAGI. The CDR3 region has the DNA TGTGCCAGCAGTCTGGGACACCCTTCTGAAGCTTTCTTT. Amino acids: CASSLGHPSEAFF.

The genes are TRBV2 and TRBJ2-5; tentatively, D is TRBD2 (5 bases). V lost 3 bases to trimming and J lost 5 bases, with 13 bases between them. There are 14 residues in the CDR3. Germline values: CDR1 SNHLY, CDR2 FYNNEI. The CDR3 region has the DNA TGTGCCAGCAGTGAGTCTCGGGGTCGGGAGACCCAGTACTTC. It translates to CASSESRGRETQYF. Full variable domain (missing parts from reference TRBV2 and TRBJ2-5): EPEVTQTPSHQVTQMGQEVILRCVPISNHLYFYWYRQILGQKVEFLVSFYNNEISEKSEIFDDQFSVERPDGSNFTLKIRSTKLEDSAMYFCASSESRGRETQYFGPGTRLLVL.